Shown below are 27 T cell receptor beta chains from a single sample sequenced in a study of regulatory T cells in long-lasting Graves disease. Sample time point: persistent/refractory GD, antithyroid drugs over 5 years with positive TRAb. The TCR library was made from RNA that had been extracted from PBMCs in TRIzol. For TCR beta, libraries came from iRepertoire HTBI primers and Arm-PCR of CDR3 regions. Each CDR3 protein is one row after TCRdb ran MiXCR on the multiplex PCR reads. The sample has roughly 300,000 distinct CDR3 sequences; about 18% are singletons. The input for sequencing was peripheral blood mononuclear cells (PBMCs), taken when the disease was refractory, from a patient treated with antithyroid drugs. The receptors derive from a female donor with Graves disease.

This clonotype showed up many times. The V gene is TRBV3-1, the J gene TRBJ1-1; D unclear. The CDR3 consists of 13 residues. Germline V lookup: CDR1 LGHDT, CDR2 YNNKEL (reference sequence). The ends were cut back, 2 bases at V and 1 base at J, with 5 bases in the middle. CDR3 nucleotide sequence: TGTGCCAGCAGCCAACCAGGGAACACTGAAGCTTTCTTT. It is translated as CASSQPGNTEAFF.

This clonotype came up many times. The chain employs TRBV28 and TRBJ1-4; D gene ambiguous. There are 13 residues in the CDR3. The V end lost 6 bases, the J end lost 0 bases, and 5 bases lay between the germline ends. Per germline, CDR1 MDHEN and CDR2 SYDVKM. CDR3: CASRAPTNEKLFF. Here the CDR3 DNA reads TGTGCCAGCAGGGCCCCAACTAATGAAAAACTGTTTTTT.

The chain couples TRBV19 to TRBJ1-5, with D unresolved. The CDR3 length is 16 residues. V gave up 1 base and J gave up 0 bases, with 10 bases separating them. In germline, CDR1 is LNHDA, CDR2 SQIVND (reference sequence). The CDR3 reads CASSIGHSGSNQPQHF. Written as DNA, the CDR3 is TGTGCCAGTAGTATAGGTCATTCAGGTAGCAATCAGCCCCAGCATTTT. The full variable domain, in which reference TRBV19 and TRBJ1-5 provide the parts outside the CDR3, is DGGITQSPKYLFRKEGQNVTLSCEQNLNHDAMYWYRQDPGQGLRLIYYSQIVNDFQKGDIAEGYSVSREKKESFPLTVTSAQKNPTAFYLCASSIGHSGSNQPQHFGDGTRLSIL.

In its sample, this clonotype was seen a few times. The rearrangement links TRBV2 to TRBJ1-5; 11 nucleotides agree with TRBD1. J lost 2 bases, V lost 9 bases, and 12 bases had no gene match. The germline CDR1 and CDR2 sequences are SNHLY and FYNNEI. CDR3 size: 17 residues. Written as DNA, the CDR3 is TGTGCCAGGCCCCGGGACAGGGGGGTATATGGCAATCAGCCCCAGCATTTT. Its protein product is CARPRDRGVYGNQPQHF.

This clonotype was recorded many times. V gene TRBV15 combines with J gene TRBJ1-2; tentatively, D is TRBD1 (5 bases). The CDR3 is 12 amino acids. Trimming shortened V by 6 bases and J by 7 bases, and 12 bases separated the two germline ends. Per the germline V gene, CDR1 is LNHNV and CDR2 is YYDKDF (reference sequence). CDR3 coding DNA: TGTGCCACCAGGGATGAGAGGGGTGGCTACACCTTC. Amino acids: CATRDERGGYTF.

Comments on this clonotype: One base away lies a much larger clone, so this may be a sequencing read error. The chain joins TRBV20-1 to TRBJ2-7, with D perhaps TRBD2 (6 bases). From germline, CDR1 is DFQATT and CDR2 SNEGSKA (reference sequence). The length of the CDR3 is 15 residues. As DNA, the CDR3 is TGCAGTGCTAGAGATCGCGCGGGGATGGATCTCGAGCAGCACTTC. This translates into CSARDRAGMDLEQHF.

This clonotype was observed many times. This sequence joins TRBV7-2 and TRBJ1-2; 7 nucleotides align to TRBD1. CDR3 length equals 17 residues. Germline V gene lookup returns CDR1 SGHTA and CDR2 FQGNSA. The junction had 10 bases not matched to a gene; V was cut back by 1 base and J by 2 bases. CDR3 loop: CASSLDANRGTNYGYTF. The CDR3 DNA follows: TGTGCCAGCAGCTTAGATGCAAACAGGGGTACAAACTATGGCTACACCTTC.

In this sample, this clonotype turned up many times. CDR3: CASSPPPGQGGTEAFF. Here the CDR3 DNA reads TGTGCCAGCAGCCCTCCCCCGGGACAGGGTGGGACTGAAGCTTTCTTT. The chain combines TRBV3-1 with TRBJ1-1; 9 bases align to TRBD1. The CDR3 has 16 amino acids. With 4 bases clipped from V and 5 bases from J, the junction kept 11 bases outside the gene matches. The germline V gene has CDR1 LGHDT and CDR2 YNNKEL (reference sequence).

The chain combines TRBV7-8 with TRBJ1-2, with D uncertain. The V and J ends lost 5 bases and 1 base respectively, with 5 bases between them. The CDR3 runs to 12 residues. Germline CDR1 and CDR2: SGHVS and FQNEAQ. For the CDR3, the DNA is TGTGCCAGCAGCACAGATAACTATGGCTACACCTTC. The encoded protein is CASSTDNYGYTF.

This clonotype occurred many times. The chain uses TRBV28 and TRBJ2-7; 7 nucleotides line up with TRBD1. Unmatched junction bases numbered 11, after V lost 2 bases and J lost 4 bases. Germline CDR1 and CDR2: MDHEN and SYDVKM. This CDR3 has 16 amino acids. The CDR3 sequence is CASSLRGQATSYEQYF. CDR3 nucleotides: TGTGCCAGCAGTTTAAGGGGGCAGGCGACAAGTTACGAGCAGTACTTC.

This clonotype was counted a single time. The V call is TRBV11-2, the J call TRBJ2-5; no clear D. The V end was cut by 8 bases, the J end by 5 bases, with 15 bases between. CDR1 is SGHAT and CDR2 is FQNNGV in the germline V gene. There are 13 residues in the CDR3. The CDR3 DNA sequence: TGTGCCAGCCTTAAAGGGATGGGGGAGACCCAGTACTTC. Translating gives CASLKGMGETQYF.

A note on this clonotype: Germline is not matched at one junction end, which may reflect a read error. The V call is TRBV28, the J call TRBJ1-4; 8 bases match TRBD1. Germline assignment: CDR1 MDHEN and CDR2 SYDVKM. This CDR3 region has 15 residues. The CDR3 nucleotides read TGTGCCAGCAGTTTAAATCAGGGGGCGCGTGAAAAACTGTCTTTT. It translates to CASSLNQGAREKLSF.

This clonotype was observed many times. The V and J genes are TRBV29-1 and TRBJ1-1, with unresolved D. This CDR3 region has 10 residues. Trimming removed 6 bases at V and 1 base at J, with 3 bases between. From germline, CDR1 is SQVTM and CDR2 ANQGSEA. The CDR3 nucleotides read TGCAGCGTGAAGAACACTGAAGCTTTCTTT. This codes for CSVKNTEAFF.

This clonotype was counted at least ten times. The CDR3 nucleotides are TGTGCCAGCAGTTTCCGCTTGACAGGGGGAAAGGATGGCTACACCTTC. Encoded protein: CASSFRLTGGKDGYTF. The chain joins TRBV28 to TRBJ1-2, with 9 bases that match TRBD1. J lost 6 bases, V lost 3 bases, and 11 bases had no gene match. This CDR3 spans 16 amino acids. Germline CDR1 MDHEN, CDR2 SYDVKM.

Many counts were recorded for this clonotype. The chain uses TRBV6-2 or TRBV6-3 and TRBJ1-2; no firm D call. This CDR3 region has 17 residues. CDR1 is MNHEY, CDR2 SVGEGT, per germline. The V end lost 0 bases, the J end lost 2 bases, and 16 bases lay between the germline ends. The CDR3 bases are TGTGCCAGCAGTTACTCTACGCAGAGACGAGGGAACTATGGCTACACCTTC. Amino acids: CASSYSTQRRGNYGYTF.

About this clonotype itself: The CDR3 ends on some other residue instead of the conserved phenylalanine or tryptophan, so this is likely a read error. J is TRBJ2-1 and V is TRBV12-3 or TRBV12-4; D is possibly TRBD1 or TRBD2 (5 bases each). CDR3 length: 15 residues. The V gene lost 7 bases and the J gene lost 6 bases, with 19 bases spanning the gap. The DNA for the CDR3 is TGTGCCAGCACCCTAAGGGACGGTAGGATCAATGAGCAGTTCTCC. This translates into CASTLRDGRINEQFS.

This clonotype was seen many times. The chain joins TRBV28 to TRBJ1-5; tentatively, D is TRBD1 (5 bases). Per germline, CDR1 MDHEN and CDR2 SYDVKM. The CDR3 spans 13 residues. Trimming removed 1 base from V and 7 bases from J, with 8 bases in between. This CDR3 reads CASSLLGAQPQHF. The CDR3 DNA follows: TGTGCCAGCAGTTTATTAGGGGCCCAGCCCCAGCATTTT.

The chain carries TRBV4-1 and TRBJ2-7; D is perhaps TRBD2 (6 bases). V was cut by 0 bases and J by 0 bases, with 18 bases left in between. Looked up from germline, CDR1 is MGHRA and CDR2 is YSYEKL. This CDR3 is built from 18 residues. CDR3 coding DNA: TGCGCCAGCAGCCAAGAATTGGTAGCGAGGAGGGGCTCCTACGAGCAGTACTTC. It yields the protein CASSQELVARRGSYEQYF.

This chain links TRBV5-1 with TRBJ2-3; D is undetermined. Trimming pared 0 bases from V and 3 bases from J, leaving 11 bases between. CDR1 and CDR2 (germline): SGHRS, YFSETQ. There are 15 residues in the CDR3. The CDR3 DNA sequence: TGCGCCAGCAGCTTGGCCGGGCAGGAGACAGATACGCAGTATTTT. Protein product: CASSLAGQETDTQYF.

The genes are TRBV13 and TRBJ2-7; 7 bases map to TRBD1. CDR1 is PRHDT, CDR2 FYEKMQ, per germline (reference sequence). The CDR3 runs to 15 residues. The trim removed 4 bases at V and 7 bases at J, leaving 13 bases unmatched. The CDR3 here is CASSSFHRGLNEQYF. The CDR3 DNA is TGTGCCAGCAGCTCTTTCCACAGGGGCCTTAATGAGCAGTACTTC.

The chain joins TRBV19 to TRBJ1-1, with 9 bases lining up with TRBD1. The germline V gene has CDR1 LNHDA and CDR2 SQIVND (reference sequence). V lost 4 bases, J lost 1 base, and 4 bases stayed unmatched. The CDR3 length is 15 residues. As DNA, the CDR3 is TGTGCCAGTAGTAACCCGGGACAGGGGAACACTGAAGCTTTCTTT. Its translation: CASSNPGQGNTEAFF.

The CDR3 nucleotides read TGTGCCAGCAGCCAAGACCGGTCGGGACTGGGATATGAAAAACTGTTTTTT. Translating it yields CASSQDRSGLGYEKLFF. This sequence joins TRBV4-2 and TRBJ1-4; D may be TRBD1 (5 bases). Germline CDR1 LGHNA, CDR2 YNFKEQ. The germline V and J ends were trimmed by 0 bases and 6 bases, with 17 bases remaining between them. This CDR3 region has 17 residues.

This sequence joins TRBV5-1 and TRBJ2-6; tentatively, D is TRBD2 (6 bases). The V gene lost 7 bases and the J gene lost 0 bases, with 14 bases spanning the gap. The CDR3 covers 16 residues. CDR1 SGHRS and CDR2 YFSETQ come from the germline V gene. The CDR3 nucleotides are TGCGCCAGCGGCGGGACTTCTGTCTCTGGGGCCAACGTCCTGACTTTC. Protein: CASGGTSVSGANVLTF. Full variable domain (outside the CDR3, taken from reference TRBV5-1 and TRBJ2-6): KAGVTQTPRYLIKTRGQQVTLSCSPISGHRSVSWYQQTPGQGLQFLFEYFSETQRNKGNFPGRFSGRQFSNSRSEMNVSTLELGDSALYLCASGGTSVSGANVLTFGAGSRLTVL.

The rearrangement joins TRBV12-3 or TRBV12-4 to TRBJ1-2; D is possibly TRBD1 (6 bases). V was pared by 8 bases and J by 2 bases, with 18 bases between. The CDR3 covers 15 residues. CDR3 nucleotides: TGTGCCAGCCTTTCGCGGGGGCGCGGAAACTATGGCTACACCTTC. This translates into CASLSRGRGNYGYTF.

For this clonotype: The junction differs from germline at one of its ends, possibly a read error. The V and J genes are TRBV18 and TRBJ2-5, with 10 bases identical to TRBD1. Germline V gene data show CDR1 as KGHSH and CDR2 as LQKENI. This CDR3 has 17 amino acids. CDR3 loop: CASSPPGTGDLQKTQYF. For the CDR3, the DNA is TGTGCCAGCTCACCACCCGGGACAGGGGACCTCCAAAAGACCCAGTACTTC.

This clonotype has ten or more counts. The rearrangement joins TRBV5-4 to TRBJ2-4, with 8 nucleotides matching TRBD1. The CDR3 covers 15 residues. Unmatched junction bases numbered 10, after V lost 3 bases and J lost 8 bases. Germline loops: CDR1 SGHNT, CDR2 YYREEE (reference sequence). CDR3 sequence reads: CASSSRDRTTDIQYF. The DNA of the CDR3 is TGTGCCAGCAGCTCAAGGGACAGGACGACGGACATTCAGTACTTC.

A single count supports this clonotype. The gene calls are TRBV4-1 and TRBJ2-5, with D perhaps matching TRBD2 (5 bases). This CDR3 comprises 14 residues. V was clipped by 0 bases and J by 5 bases, with 10 bases between them. CDR1 is MGHRA and CDR2 is YSYEKL in the germline V gene. In DNA form, the CDR3 reads TGCGCCAGCAGCCAAGATCTTAGGAGGGAGACCCAGTACTTC. Amino acid sequence: CASSQDLRRETQYF.